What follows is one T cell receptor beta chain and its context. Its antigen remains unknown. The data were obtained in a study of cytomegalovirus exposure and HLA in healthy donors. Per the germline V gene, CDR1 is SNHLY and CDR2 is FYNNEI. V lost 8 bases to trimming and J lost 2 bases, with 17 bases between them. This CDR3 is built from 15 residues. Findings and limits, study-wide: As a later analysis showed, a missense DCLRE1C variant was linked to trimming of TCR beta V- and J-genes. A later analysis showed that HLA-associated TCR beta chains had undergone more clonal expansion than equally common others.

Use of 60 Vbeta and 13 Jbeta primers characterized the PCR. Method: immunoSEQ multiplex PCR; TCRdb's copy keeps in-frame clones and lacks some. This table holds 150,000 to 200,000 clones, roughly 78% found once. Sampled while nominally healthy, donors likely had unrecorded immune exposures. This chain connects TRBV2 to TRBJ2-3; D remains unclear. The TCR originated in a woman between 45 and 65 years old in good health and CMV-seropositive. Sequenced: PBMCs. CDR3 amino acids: CASLRLTTYTDTQYF. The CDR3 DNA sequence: TGTGCCAGCCTACGACTCACCACATACACAGATACGCAGTATTTT. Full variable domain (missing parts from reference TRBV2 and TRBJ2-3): EPEVTQTPSHQVTQMGQEVILRCVPISNHLYFYWYRQILGQKVEFLVSFYNNEISEKSEIFDDQFSVERPDGSNFTLKIRSTKLEDSAMYFCASLRLTTYTDTQYFGPGTRLTVL.